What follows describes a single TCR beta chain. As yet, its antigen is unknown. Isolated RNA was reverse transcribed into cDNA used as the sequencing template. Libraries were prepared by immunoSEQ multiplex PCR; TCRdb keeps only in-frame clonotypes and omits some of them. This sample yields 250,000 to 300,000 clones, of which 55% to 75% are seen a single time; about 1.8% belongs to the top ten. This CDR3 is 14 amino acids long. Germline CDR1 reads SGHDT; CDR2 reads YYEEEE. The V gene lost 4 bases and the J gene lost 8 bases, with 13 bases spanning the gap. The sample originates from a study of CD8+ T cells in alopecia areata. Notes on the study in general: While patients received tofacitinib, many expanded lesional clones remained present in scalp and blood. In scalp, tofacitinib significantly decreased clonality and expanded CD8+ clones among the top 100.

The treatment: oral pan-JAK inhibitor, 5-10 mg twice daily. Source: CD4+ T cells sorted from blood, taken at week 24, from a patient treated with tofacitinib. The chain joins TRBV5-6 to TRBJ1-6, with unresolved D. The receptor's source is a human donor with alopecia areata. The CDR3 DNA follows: TGTGCCAGCAGCGAAAGACTCTTACATTCACCCCTCCACTTT. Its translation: CASSERLLHSPLHF.